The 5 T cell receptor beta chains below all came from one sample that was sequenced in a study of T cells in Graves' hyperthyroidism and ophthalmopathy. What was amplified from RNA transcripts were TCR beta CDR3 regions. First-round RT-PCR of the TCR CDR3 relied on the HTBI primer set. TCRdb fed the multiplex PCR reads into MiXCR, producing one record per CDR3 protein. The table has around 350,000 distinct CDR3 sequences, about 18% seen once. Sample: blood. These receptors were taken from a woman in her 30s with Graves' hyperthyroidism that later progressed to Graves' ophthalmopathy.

The CDR3, as DNA: TGTGCCAGCAGTTATGGGCCCGGGACAGGGGTGTCGCATGCTTTCTTT. Translating gives CASSYGPGTGVSHAFF. The J gene is TRBJ1-1, the V gene TRBV6-5; 10 nucleotides match TRBD1. V shed 3 bases, J shed 11 bases, and the junction held 15 bases outside the gene matches. This CDR3 comprises 16 residues. CDR1 is MNHEY and CDR2 is SVGAGI in the germline V gene.

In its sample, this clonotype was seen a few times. CDR3 sequence: CASLDVWSNEQFF. The CDR3 DNA follows: TGTGCCAGCCTTGACGTATGGTCCAATGAGCAGTTCTTC. The rearrangement links TRBV2 to TRBJ2-1; D is ambiguous. Trimming took 8 bases from V and 6 from J, leaving 14 bases between them. Germline V gene data show CDR1 as SNHLY and CDR2 as FYNNEI. The CDR3 extends over 13 amino acids.

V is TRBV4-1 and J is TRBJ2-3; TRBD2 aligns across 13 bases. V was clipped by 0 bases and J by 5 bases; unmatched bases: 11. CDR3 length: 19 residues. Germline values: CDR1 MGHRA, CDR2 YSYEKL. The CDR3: CASSQDPSTSGGSGDTQYF. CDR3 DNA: TGCGCCAGCAGCCAAGATCCCTCGACTAGCGGGGGGTCTGGAGATACGCAGTATTTT.

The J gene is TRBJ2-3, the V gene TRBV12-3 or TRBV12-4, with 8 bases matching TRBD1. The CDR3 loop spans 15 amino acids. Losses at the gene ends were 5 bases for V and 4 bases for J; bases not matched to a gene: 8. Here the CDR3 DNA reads TGTGCCAGCAGTCCCCGGACAGGGAATGCAGATACGCAGTATTTT. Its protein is CASSPRTGNADTQYF.

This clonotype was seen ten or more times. The CDR3 sequence: CASSNRGLTGELFF. DNA of the CDR3: TGTGCCAGCAGCAACAGGGGGTTGACCGGGGAGCTGTTTTTT. V gene TRBV11-2 combines with J gene TRBJ2-2; the match to TRBD1 covers 8 bases. The CDR3 is made up of 14 amino acids. J lost 5 bases, V lost 5 bases, and 4 bases had no gene match. Germline loops: CDR1 SGHAT, CDR2 FQNNGV.